The rows below give T cell receptor beta chains drawn from one sample of a study of regulatory T cells in long-lasting Graves disease. TCRdb re-analysed the multiplex PCR reads in MiXCR, keeping a single row per CDR3 protein. The sample holds roughly 420,000 distinct CDR3 sequences, around 15% seen once. These records were also assigned to another study, of T cells in Graves' hyperthyroidism and ophthalmopathy.

This specimen consisted of peripheral blood mononuclear cells (PBMCs), obtained at new diagnosis, from a patient treated with antithyroid drugs. These receptors were collected from a woman aged 45-59 years with Graves disease. The CDR3 runs from the conserved cysteine through the conserved F or W. Fields, in order: clone size, D gene, V gene, J gene, CDR3 protein, CDR3 DNA. D genes are given only for firm matches. Clone size is not always given. Where it is, it says once, few, many or a class for expanded clones.

clone_size: once; d_call: NA; v_call: TRBV5-4; j_call: TRBJ2-7; cdr3_aa: CASSPEPGLYEQYF; cdr3_nt: TGTGCCAGCAGCCCCGAGCCCGGACTCTACGAGCAGTACTTC
clone_size: many; d_call: TRBD1; v_call: TRBV28; j_call: TRBJ1-1; cdr3_aa: CASSPGTGDNTEAFF; cdr3_nt: TGTGCCAGCAGTCCCGGGACAGGGGACAACACTGAAGCTTTCTTT
clone_size: NA; d_call: NA; v_call: TRBV28; j_call: TRBJ2-5; cdr3_aa: CATINPGPETQYF; cdr3_nt: TGTGCCACCATTAACCCGGGGCCAGAGACCCAGTACTTC
clone_size: many; d_call: NA; v_call: TRBV29-1; j_call: TRBJ1-4; cdr3_aa: CSGQVGQGEKLFF; cdr3_nt: TGCAGCGGACAAGTGGGCCAAGGGGAAAAACTGTTTTTT
clone_size: many; d_call: NA; v_call: TRBV2; j_call: TRBJ1-2; cdr3_aa: CASRRGEDGYTF; cdr3_nt: TGTGCCAGCAGAAGAGGGGAGGATGGCTACACCTTC
clone_size: many; d_call: TRBD2; v_call: TRBV20-1; j_call: TRBJ2-7; cdr3_aa: CSALPGTSGTYEQYF; cdr3_nt: TGCAGTGCCCTCCCCGGGACTAGCGGCACCTACGAGCAGTACTTC
clone_size: many; d_call: NA; v_call: TRBV20-1; j_call: TRBJ1-6; cdr3_aa: CSAGGRDNSPLHF; cdr3_nt: TGCAGTGCTGGGGGCAGAGATAATTCACCCCTCCACTTT
clone_size: many; d_call: NA; v_call: TRBV5-8; j_call: TRBJ1-5; cdr3_aa: CASSKDDGQPQHF; cdr3_nt: TGTGCCAGCAGCAAGGACGACGGTCAGCCCCAGCATTTT
clone_size: few; d_call: TRBD2; v_call: TRBV20-1; j_call: TRBJ2-1; cdr3_aa: CSASISGTRLYNEQFF; cdr3_nt: TGCAGTGCTAGCATTAGCGGGACAAGACTTTACAATGAGCAGTTCTTC
clone_size: NA; d_call: NA; v_call: TRBV9; j_call: TRBJ2-5; cdr3_aa: CASSVGRDSKETQYF; cdr3_nt: TGTGCCAGCAGCGTAGGGAGGGACAGTAAAGAGACCCAGTACTTC
clone_size: few; d_call: NA; v_call: TRBV9; j_call: TRBJ2-6; cdr3_aa: CASSLTGWSSGANVLTF; cdr3_nt: TGTGCTAGCAGCCTCACCGGTTGGAGCTCTGGGGCCAACGTCCTGACTTTC
clone_size: few; d_call: NA; v_call: TRBV19; j_call: TRBJ2-3; cdr3_aa: CASSGMLGDTQYF; cdr3_nt: TGTGCCAGTAGTGGGATGCTCGGAGATACGCAGTATTTT
clone_size: NA; d_call: TRBD2; v_call: TRBV18; j_call: TRBJ2-3; cdr3_aa: CASSLNSGRNTDTQYF; cdr3_nt: TGTGCCAGCTCACTCAATAGCGGGAGGAACACAGATACGCAGTATTTT
clone_size: many; d_call: NA; v_call: TRBV11-2; j_call: TRBJ1-3; cdr3_aa: CASSLSGVDSGNTIYF; cdr3_nt: TGTGCCAGCAGCTTAAGCGGTGTTGACTCTGGAAACACCATATATTTT
clone_size: few; d_call: NA; v_call: TRBV30; j_call: TRBJ2-1; cdr3_aa: CAWSAGQSLATYSYNEQFF; cdr3_nt: TGTGCCTGGAGTGCCGGACAGTCTCTAGCGACCTATTCCTACAATGAGCAGTTCTTC
clone_size: NA; d_call: NA; v_call: TRBV20-1; j_call: TRBJ1-4; cdr3_aa: CSAKEAYSTNEKLFF; cdr3_nt: TGCAGTGCTAAAGAGGCCTACTCAACTAATGAAAAACTGTTTTTT
clone_size: few; d_call: TRBD2; v_call: TRBV20-1; j_call: TRBJ2-2; cdr3_aa: CSSPNPLAGGTGELFF; cdr3_nt: TGCAGCTCCCCTAACCCTCTAGCGGGGGGGACCGGGGAGCTGTTTTTT
clone_size: NA; d_call: NA; v_call: TRBV6-1; j_call: TRBJ2-3; cdr3_aa: CASKSDSSGNTQYF; cdr3_nt: TGTGCCAGCAAGAGTGACAGCTCGGGAAATACGCAGTATTTT
clone_size: many; d_call: NA; v_call: TRBV9; j_call: TRBJ2-5; cdr3_aa: CASSGGNQETQYF; cdr3_nt: TGTGCCAGCAGCGGGGGTAACCAAGAGACCCAGTACTTC
clone_size: many; d_call: NA; v_call: TRBV5-1; j_call: TRBJ2-1; cdr3_aa: CASSLSKGLGMPPDEQFF; cdr3_nt: TGCGCCAGCAGCTTGTCCAAGGGGCTCGGAATGCCGCCGGATGAGCAGTTCTTC
clone_size: many; d_call: NA; v_call: TRBV14; j_call: TRBJ2-5; cdr3_aa: CASSQDLTSQETQYF; cdr3_nt: TGTGCCAGCAGCCAAGATTTAACTAGCCAAGAGACCCAGTACTTC
clone_size: NA; d_call: TRBD2; v_call: TRBV7-9; j_call: TRBJ2-5; cdr3_aa: CASSSPWSGTSGAETQYF; cdr3_nt: TGTGCCAGCAGCTCGCCGTGGTCGGGGACTAGCGGGGCAGAGACCCAGTACTTC
clone_size: few; d_call: TRBD2; v_call: TRBV4-2; j_call: TRBJ2-2; cdr3_aa: CASSQDSLLSGSPGELFF; cdr3_nt: TGTGCCAGCAGCCAAGATAGTTTACTCAGCGGGAGTCCCGGGGAGCTGTTTTTT
clone_size: many; d_call: TRBD2; v_call: TRBV5-1; j_call: TRBJ2-3; cdr3_aa: CASSLKRESLENTDTQYF; cdr3_nt: TGCGCCAGCAGCTTGAAGCGGGAGTCCCTCGAGAACACAGATACGCAGTATTTT
clone_size: many; d_call: NA; v_call: TRBV7-9; j_call: TRBJ2-3; cdr3_aa: CASSLWETDTQYF; cdr3_nt: TGTGCCAGCAGCTTGTGGGAAACAGATACGCAGTATTTT
clone_size: many; d_call: NA; v_call: TRBV6-9; j_call: TRBJ2-5; cdr3_aa: CASSYLKQMRTQYF; cdr3_nt: TGTGCCAGCAGTTACCTTAAACAGATGAGGACCCAGTACTTC
clone_size: many; d_call: TRBD1; v_call: TRBV12-3/TRBV12-4; j_call: TRBJ2-7; cdr3_aa: CASSYPGQSYEQYF; cdr3_nt: TGTGCCAGCAGTTACCCGGGACAGTCCTACGAGCAGTACTTC
clone_size: many; d_call: NA; v_call: TRBV7-2; j_call: TRBJ2-7; cdr3_aa: CASSDTWGQTYEQYF; cdr3_nt: TGTGCCAGCAGCGACACCTGGGGACAAACCTACGAGCAGTACTTC
clone_size: NA; d_call: TRBD2; v_call: TRBV4-1; j_call: TRBJ2-1; cdr3_aa: CASSQDGTSGGNEQFF; cdr3_nt: TGCGCCAGCAGCCAAGATGGGACTAGCGGGGGCAATGAGCAGTTCTTC
clone_size: many; d_call: NA; v_call: TRBV5-1; j_call: TRBJ2-3; cdr3_aa: CDRVRRKGDTQYF; cdr3_nt: TGCGACAGGGTCAGGAGGAAGGGGGATACGCAGTATTTT
clone_size: many; d_call: TRBD2; v_call: TRBV28; j_call: TRBJ2-3; cdr3_aa: CASSPLAGVFTDTQYF; cdr3_nt: TGTGCCAGCAGTCCATTAGCGGGAGTTTTTACAGATACGCAGTATTTT
clone_size: many; d_call: NA; v_call: TRBV12-3/TRBV12-4; j_call: TRBJ2-7; cdr3_aa: CASSYGQSPPYEQYF; cdr3_nt: TGTGCCAGCAGCTATGGACAGAGCCCCCCCTACGAGCAGTACTTC
clone_size: few; d_call: NA; v_call: TRBV4-1; j_call: TRBJ1-2; cdr3_aa: CASSQDLSGQIGYGYTF; cdr3_nt: TGCGCCAGCAGCCAAGATCTTTCTGGACAGATCGGGTATGGCTACACCTTC
clone_size: many; d_call: TRBD1; v_call: TRBV18; j_call: TRBJ1-1; cdr3_aa: CANLQGSPNAEAFF; cdr3_nt: TGTGCCAATTTACAGGGGAGTCCAAACGCTGAAGCTTTCTTT
clone_size: NA; d_call: TRBD1; v_call: TRBV5-1; j_call: TRBJ2-7; cdr3_aa: CASSSTGGPYERYF; cdr3_nt: TGCGCCAGCAGCTCGACAGGGGGGCCCTACGAGCGGTACTTC
clone_size: once; d_call: TRBD2; v_call: TRBV6-9; j_call: TRBJ2-2; cdr3_aa: CASSWSGANTGELFF; cdr3_nt: TGTGCCAGCAGTTGGAGCGGGGCGAACACCGGGGAGCTGTTTTTT
clone_size: many; d_call: TRBD2; v_call: TRBV28; j_call: TRBJ2-1; cdr3_aa: CATARRGLLAGNYNEQFF; cdr3_nt: TGTGCCACTGCCCGGCGGGGTTTACTAGCGGGAAACTACAATGAGCAGTTCTTC
clone_size: many; d_call: TRBD2; v_call: TRBV6-1; j_call: TRBJ2-5; cdr3_aa: CASSPRTAGVGETQYF; cdr3_nt: TGTGCCAGCAGCCCCCGGACAGCGGGAGTGGGAGAGACCCAGTACTTC
clone_size: many; d_call: TRBD1; v_call: TRBV10-3; j_call: TRBJ2-1; cdr3_aa: CAISQDRAGDNEQFF; cdr3_nt: TGTGCCATCAGTCAGGACAGGGCAGGAGACAATGAGCAGTTCTTC
clone_size: few; d_call: NA; v_call: TRBV9; j_call: TRBJ2-5; cdr3_aa: CASSVGGTKKETQYF; cdr3_nt: TGTGCCAGCAGCGTAGGAGGGACAAAAAAAGAGACCCAGTACTTC
clone_size: many; d_call: NA; v_call: TRBV11-2; j_call: TRBJ1-5; cdr3_aa: CASSLEGGLNQPQHF; cdr3_nt: TGTGCCAGCAGCTTAGAGGGGGGACTCAATCAGCCCCAGCATTTT
clone_size: few; d_call: NA; v_call: TRBV20-1; j_call: TRBJ1-5; cdr3_aa: CSALRGGLRDQPQHF; cdr3_nt: TGCAGTGCTCTTCGGGGGGGTCTGAGGGATCAGCCCCAGCATTTT
clone_size: NA; d_call: NA; v_call: TRBV6-1; j_call: TRBJ2-1; cdr3_aa: CASSGGDSLYYNEQFF; cdr3_nt: TGTGCCAGCAGTGGGGGGGACTCCCTATACTACAATGAGCAGTTCTTC
clone_size: many; d_call: TRBD1; v_call: TRBV28; j_call: TRBJ2-3; cdr3_aa: CASSFRDRSTDTQYF; cdr3_nt: TGTGCCAGCAGTTTTCGGGACAGAAGCACAGATACGCAGTATTTT
clone_size: many; d_call: TRBD1; v_call: TRBV11-2; j_call: TRBJ2-5; cdr3_aa: CASSLGRGMVTQYF; cdr3_nt: TGTGCCAGCAGCTTGGGCAGGGGGATGGTCACCCAGTACTTC
clone_size: few; d_call: NA; v_call: TRBV27; j_call: TRBJ2-1; cdr3_aa: CASSLSSRGGDVNEQFF; cdr3_nt: TGTGCCAGCAGTTTATCCTCGAGGGGGGGCGACGTCAATGAGCAGTTCTTC
clone_size: many; d_call: TRBD1; v_call: TRBV12-3/TRBV12-4; j_call: TRBJ1-5; cdr3_aa: CASRKTGGNQPQHF; cdr3_nt: TGTGCCAGCAGAAAGACAGGGGGCAATCAGCCCCAGCATTTT
clone_size: many; d_call: NA; v_call: TRBV6-5; j_call: TRBJ2-7; cdr3_aa: CASSYVGKQYF; cdr3_nt: TGTGCCAGCAGTTATGTGGGAAAACAGTACTTC
clone_size: many; d_call: TRBD2; v_call: TRBV27; j_call: TRBJ2-1; cdr3_aa: CASSSPLAGGRGDEQFF; cdr3_nt: TGTGCCAGCAGTTCCCCACTAGCGGGAGGACGGGGGGATGAGCAGTTCTTC
clone_size: few; d_call: TRBD2; v_call: TRBV4-2; j_call: TRBJ2-1; cdr3_aa: CASSQAVLADNEQFF; cdr3_nt: TGTGCCAGCAGCCAAGCTGTCCTAGCGGACAATGAGCAGTTCTTC
clone_size: NA; d_call: TRBD2; v_call: TRBV5-4; j_call: TRBJ2-1; cdr3_aa: CASSLAGGRAGSEQFF; cdr3_nt: TGTGCCAGCAGCTTGGCCGGCGGGAGGGCCGGCAGTGAGCAGTTCTTC
clone_size: NA; d_call: NA; v_call: TRBV12-3/TRBV12-4; j_call: TRBJ2-3; cdr3_aa: CASSPGRNTQYF; cdr3_nt: TGTGCCAGCAGTCCCGGTCGCAATACGCAGTATTTT
clone_size: many; d_call: TRBD2; v_call: TRBV6-9; j_call: TRBJ2-3; cdr3_aa: CASSYSAGGSLRTDTQYF; cdr3_nt: TGTGCCAGCAGTTACTCAGCGGGAGGTTCCCTCCGCACAGATACGCAGTATTTT
clone_size: many; d_call: NA; v_call: TRBV6-1; j_call: TRBJ2-7; cdr3_aa: CASSTTGTSYEQYF; cdr3_nt: TGTGCCAGCAGTACTACTGGAACTTCCTACGAGCAGTACTTC
clone_size: many; d_call: NA; v_call: TRBV7-9; j_call: TRBJ1-2; cdr3_aa: CASSRDSGGYTF; cdr3_nt: TGTGCCAGCAGTCGCGACAGTGGTGGCTACACCTTC
clone_size: many; d_call: NA; v_call: TRBV13; j_call: TRBJ2-7; cdr3_aa: CASSPNRLGGEQYF; cdr3_nt: TGTGCCAGCAGTCCGAACAGGCTTGGCGGGGAGCAGTACTTC
clone_size: NA; d_call: TRBD2; v_call: TRBV9; j_call: TRBJ2-7; cdr3_aa: CASSGGLADYEQYF; cdr3_nt: TGTGCCAGCAGCGGGGGACTAGCGGATTACGAGCAGTACTTC
clone_size: few; d_call: NA; v_call: TRBV13; j_call: TRBJ1-5; cdr3_aa: CASSLRGFEPQHF; cdr3_nt: TGTGCCAGCAGCTTGCGAGGGTTCGAGCCCCAGCATTTT
clone_size: few; d_call: NA; v_call: TRBV20-1; j_call: TRBJ2-2; cdr3_aa: CSASRAGNTGELFF; cdr3_nt: TGCAGTGCTAGTCGGGCAGGGAACACCGGGGAGCTGTTTTTT